What follows is one T cell receptor (beta chain) and its context. What it binds is not known. Profiling relied on immunoSEQ multiplex PCR, and the TCRdb table lists in-frame clones only, not all of them. The repertoire holds about 91,000 clones, with 55% to 75% as singletons. The germline V and J ends were trimmed by 1 base and 2 bases, with 11 bases remaining between them. The CDR3 is 16 amino acids. The germline gives CDR1 SGHAT, CDR2 FQNNGV. The data were obtained in a study of radiotherapy plus CTLA-4 blockade in lung cancer. At the level of the study: Across the patients, objective responses occurred in about 18%, and disease control in under 40%.

Study-level points and caveats: Peripheral blood showed expansion of tumor-derived TCR clones after radiotherapy and ipilimumab. Among reported predictors of response, early blood T cell clone dynamics with interferon-beta performed best.

Those patients who had chemo-refractory metastatic non-small-cell lung cancer were given focal radiation along with CTLA-4 blockade through ipilimumab. The sequence derives from a human donor with non-small cell lung cancer that progressed on radiotherapy plus ipilimumab. The V and J genes are TRBV11-2 and TRBJ1-4, with D unclear. This sample comprised peripheral blood, obtained from a patient treated with radiotherapy plus ipilimumab. The CDR3 DNA sequence: TGTGCCAGCAGCTTAGGCGACACGACGACTAATGAAAAACTGTTTTTT. Protein product: CASSLGDTTTNEKLFF. Variable domain in full (rest from reference TRBV11-2 and TRBJ1-4): EAGVAQSPRYKIIEKRQSVAFWCNPISGHATLYWYQQILGQGPKLLIQFQNNGVVDDSQLPKDRFSAERLKGVDSTLKIQPAKLEDSAVYLCASSLGDTTTNEKLFFGSGTQLSVL.